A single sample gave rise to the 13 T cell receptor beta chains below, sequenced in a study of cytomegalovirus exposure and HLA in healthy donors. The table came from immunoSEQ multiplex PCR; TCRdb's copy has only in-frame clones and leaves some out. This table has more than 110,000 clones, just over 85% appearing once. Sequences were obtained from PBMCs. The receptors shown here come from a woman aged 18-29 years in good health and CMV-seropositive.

The CDR3 here is CAWSAGPGELFF. In DNA, the CDR3 is TGTGCCTGGAGCGCAGGGCCCGGGGAGCTGTTTTTT. The rearrangement joins TRBV30 to TRBJ2-2, with a weak D call TRBD1 (5 bases). Trimming cost V 3 bases and J 6 bases, with 8 bases left between them. Germline-derived CDR1 and CDR2 are GTSNPN and SVGIG (reference sequence). The CDR3 totals 12 residues.

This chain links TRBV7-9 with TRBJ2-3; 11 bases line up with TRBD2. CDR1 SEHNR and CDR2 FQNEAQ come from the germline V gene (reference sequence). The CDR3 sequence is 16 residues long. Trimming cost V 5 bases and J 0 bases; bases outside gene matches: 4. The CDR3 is CASSARLAGSTDTQYF. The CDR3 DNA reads TGTGCCAGCAGCGCCCGACTAGCGGGGAGCACAGATACGCAGTATTTT.

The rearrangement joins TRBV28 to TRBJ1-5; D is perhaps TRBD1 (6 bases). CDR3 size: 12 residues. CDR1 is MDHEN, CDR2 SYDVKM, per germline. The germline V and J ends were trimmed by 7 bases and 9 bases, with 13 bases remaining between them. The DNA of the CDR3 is TGTGCCAGCAACCCAGGGGTCTCGCCCCAGCATTTT. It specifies CASNPGVSPQHF.

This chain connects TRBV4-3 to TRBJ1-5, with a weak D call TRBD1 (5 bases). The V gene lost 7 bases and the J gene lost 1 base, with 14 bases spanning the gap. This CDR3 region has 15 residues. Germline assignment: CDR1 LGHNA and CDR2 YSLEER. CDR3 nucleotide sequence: TGCGCCAGCACGTATAGCAGGGAAAGCAATCAGCCCCAGCATTTT. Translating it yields CASTYSRESNQPQHF.

CDR3 bases: TGTGCCAGCAGCTTAGGTTTTAGTAGCGGGGGCGAGCAGTACTTC. Its protein product is CASSLGFSSGGEQYF. This chain joins TRBV7-8 and TRBJ2-7, with TRBD2 matching 9 bases. In germline, CDR1 is SGHVS, CDR2 FQNEAQ. This CDR3 is 15 amino acids long. J was trimmed by 6 bases and V by 1 base; bases with no gene match: 7.

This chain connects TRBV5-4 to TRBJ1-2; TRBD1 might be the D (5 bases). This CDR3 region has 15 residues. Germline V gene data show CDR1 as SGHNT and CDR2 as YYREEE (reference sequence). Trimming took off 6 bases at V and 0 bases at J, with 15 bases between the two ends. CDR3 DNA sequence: TGTGCCAGCACTCCGGGACTTCAAGCTAACTATGGCTACACCTTC. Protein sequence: CASTPGLQANYGYTF.

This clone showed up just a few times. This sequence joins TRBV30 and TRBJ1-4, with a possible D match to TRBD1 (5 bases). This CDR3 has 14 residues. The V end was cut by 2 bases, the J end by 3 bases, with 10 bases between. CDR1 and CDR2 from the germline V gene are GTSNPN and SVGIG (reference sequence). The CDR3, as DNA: TGTGCCTGGAGTACGGGGGGAGCTAATGAAAAACTGTTTTTT. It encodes CAWSTGGANEKLFF.

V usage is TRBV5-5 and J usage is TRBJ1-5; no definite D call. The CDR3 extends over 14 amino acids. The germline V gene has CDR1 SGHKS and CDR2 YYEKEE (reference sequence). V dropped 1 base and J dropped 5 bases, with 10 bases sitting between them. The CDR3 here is CASSLNGFHQPQHF. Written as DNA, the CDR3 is TGTGCCAGCAGCTTGAATGGCTTCCATCAGCCCCAGCATTTT.

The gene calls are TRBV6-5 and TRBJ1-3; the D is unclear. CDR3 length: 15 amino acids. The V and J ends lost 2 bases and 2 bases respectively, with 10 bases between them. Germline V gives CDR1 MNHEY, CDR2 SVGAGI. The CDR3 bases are TGTGCCAGCAGTTACGGCGGGCGAGCTGGAAACACCATATATTTT. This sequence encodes CASSYGGRAGNTIYF.

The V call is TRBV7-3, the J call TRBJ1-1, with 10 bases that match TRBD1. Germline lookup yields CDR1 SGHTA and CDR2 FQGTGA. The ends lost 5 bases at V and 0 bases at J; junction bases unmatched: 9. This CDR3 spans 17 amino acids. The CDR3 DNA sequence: TGTGCCAGCAGCCCGGGAAGGGGGACAGGGGTGAACACTGAAGCTTTCTTT. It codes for CASSPGRGTGVNTEAFF.

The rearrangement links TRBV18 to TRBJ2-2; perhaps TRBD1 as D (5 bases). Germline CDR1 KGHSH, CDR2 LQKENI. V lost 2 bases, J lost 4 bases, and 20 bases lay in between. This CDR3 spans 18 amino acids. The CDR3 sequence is CASSPARFRGRITGELFF. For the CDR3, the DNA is TGTGCCAGCTCACCAGCTAGATTTAGGGGCCGGATCACCGGGGAGCTGTTTTTT.

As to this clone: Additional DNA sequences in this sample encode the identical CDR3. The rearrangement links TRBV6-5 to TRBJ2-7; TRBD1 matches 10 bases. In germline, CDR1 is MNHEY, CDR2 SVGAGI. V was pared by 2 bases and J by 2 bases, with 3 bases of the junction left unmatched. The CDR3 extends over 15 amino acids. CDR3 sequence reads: CASSYRDRGPYEQYF. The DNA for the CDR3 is TGTGCCAGCAGTTACCGGGACAGGGGTCCCTACGAGCAGTACTTC.

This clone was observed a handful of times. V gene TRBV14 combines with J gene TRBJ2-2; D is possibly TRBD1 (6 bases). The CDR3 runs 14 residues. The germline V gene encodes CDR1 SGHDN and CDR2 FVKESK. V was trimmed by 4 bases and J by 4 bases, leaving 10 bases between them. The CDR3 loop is CASSPDRSTGELFF. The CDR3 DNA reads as TGTGCCAGCAGCCCCGACAGGAGCACCGGGGAGCTGTTTTTT.